This TCR beta chain was sequenced for a study of blood T cell repertoires in COVID-19. In the source study's methods: From reference gene primer amplification, estimates of nucleated cell counts were derived. Profiled with immunoSEQ multiplex PCR; TCRdb holds only in-frame clones, not every one. From that table come the V and J calls and clone size; the DNA was used to work out D and trimming. The sample has roughly 50,000 clones, 75% to 90% seen once. CDR3 length: 14 amino acids. The germline CDR1 and CDR2 sequences are KGHSH and LQKENI. The V end lost 3 bases, the J end lost 7 bases, and 12 bases lay between the germline ends.

The source is a woman aged 55-70 years with active COVID-19. Sequencing was done on a sample of peripheral blood. The V and J genes are TRBV18 and TRBJ1-4; D is unresolved. CDR3 amino acids: CASSPSNAGEKLFF. The CDR3 nucleotides are TGTGCCAGCTCACCGTCCAATGCGGGTGAAAAACTGTTTTTT.